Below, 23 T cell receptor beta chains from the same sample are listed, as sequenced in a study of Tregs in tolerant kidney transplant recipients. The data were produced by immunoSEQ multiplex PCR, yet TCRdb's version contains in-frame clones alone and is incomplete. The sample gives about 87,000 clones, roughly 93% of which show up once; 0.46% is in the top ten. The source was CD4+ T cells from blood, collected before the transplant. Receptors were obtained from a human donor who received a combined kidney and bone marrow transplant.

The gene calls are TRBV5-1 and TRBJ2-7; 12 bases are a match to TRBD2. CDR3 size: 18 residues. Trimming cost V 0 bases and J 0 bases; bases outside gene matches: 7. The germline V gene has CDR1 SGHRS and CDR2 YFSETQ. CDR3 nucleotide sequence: TGCGCCAGCAGCTTGGCCGGGACTAGCGGGCCTAGCTCCTACGAGCAGTACTTC. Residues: CASSLAGTSGPSSYEQYF.

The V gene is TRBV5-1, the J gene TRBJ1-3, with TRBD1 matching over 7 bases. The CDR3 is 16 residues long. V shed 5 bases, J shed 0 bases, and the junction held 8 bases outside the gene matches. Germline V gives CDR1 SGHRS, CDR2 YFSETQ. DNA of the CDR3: TGCGCCAGCAGTTACCACGACAGGGCCTCTGGAAACACCATATATTTT. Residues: CASSYHDRASGNTIYF.

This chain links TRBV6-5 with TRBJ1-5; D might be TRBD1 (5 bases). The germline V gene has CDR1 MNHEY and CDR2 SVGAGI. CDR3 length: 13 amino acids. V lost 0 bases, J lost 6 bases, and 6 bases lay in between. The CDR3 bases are TGTGCCAGCAGTTACTCCAGGGTTCAGCCCCAGCATTTT. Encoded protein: CASSYSRVQPQHF.

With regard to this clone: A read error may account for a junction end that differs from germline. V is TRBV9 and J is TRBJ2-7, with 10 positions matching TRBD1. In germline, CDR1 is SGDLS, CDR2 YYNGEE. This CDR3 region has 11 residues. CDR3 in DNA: TGTGCCAGCAGCGGGGGACAGGGGACGGACTTC. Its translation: CASSGGQGTDF.

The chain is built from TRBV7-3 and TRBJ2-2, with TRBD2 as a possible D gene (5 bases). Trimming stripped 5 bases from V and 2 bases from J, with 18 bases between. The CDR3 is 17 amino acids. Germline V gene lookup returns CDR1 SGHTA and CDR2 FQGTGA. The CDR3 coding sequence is TGTGCCAGCAGCCCTACGAGGAGGATCCCCAACACCGGGGAGCTGTTTTTT. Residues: CASSPTRRIPNTGELFF. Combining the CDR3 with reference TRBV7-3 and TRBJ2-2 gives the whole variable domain GAGVSQTPSNKVTEKGKYVELRCDPISGHTALYWYRQSLGQGPEFLIYFQGTGAADDSGLPNDRFFAVRPEGSVSTLKIQRTERGDSAVYLCASSPTRRIPNTGELFFGEGSRLTVL.

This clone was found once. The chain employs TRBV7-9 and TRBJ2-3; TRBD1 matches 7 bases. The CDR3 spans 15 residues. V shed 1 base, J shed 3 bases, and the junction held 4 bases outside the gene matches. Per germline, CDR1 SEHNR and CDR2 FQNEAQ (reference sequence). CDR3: CASSLGGTETDTQYF. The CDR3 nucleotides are TGTGCCAGCAGCTTAGGGGGGACAGAAACAGATACGCAGTATTTT.

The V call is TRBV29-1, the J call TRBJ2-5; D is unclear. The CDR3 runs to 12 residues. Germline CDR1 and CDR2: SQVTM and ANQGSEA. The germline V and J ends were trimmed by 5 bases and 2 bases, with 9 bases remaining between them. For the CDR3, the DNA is TGCAGCGTTTCTTCCAGACAAGAGACCCAGTACTTC. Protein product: CSVSSRQETQYF.

The CDR3 sequence: CASSLVQGVAYGYTF. CDR3 sequence (DNA): TGTGCCAGCAGCTTGGTACAGGGGGTGGCCTATGGCTACACCTTC. J is TRBJ1-2 and V is TRBV5-8, with TRBD1 identical over 8 bases. The CDR3 loop spans 15 amino acids. With V trimmed by 0 bases and J by 4 bases, 5 bases remained unmatched. Germline V lookup: CDR1 SGHTS, CDR2 YDEGEE.

The CDR3 nucleotides are TGTGCCAGCAGCACGCGGCTAGCGGGAGGTTCCACAGATACGCAGTATTTT. This encodes CASSTRLAGGSTDTQYF. The chain uses TRBV4-2 and TRBJ2-3; 11 bases map to TRBD2. The CDR3 extends over 17 amino acids. V lost 5 bases to trimming and J lost 2 bases; unmatched junction nucleotides: 9. The germline CDR1 and CDR2 sequences are LGHNA and YNFKEQ.

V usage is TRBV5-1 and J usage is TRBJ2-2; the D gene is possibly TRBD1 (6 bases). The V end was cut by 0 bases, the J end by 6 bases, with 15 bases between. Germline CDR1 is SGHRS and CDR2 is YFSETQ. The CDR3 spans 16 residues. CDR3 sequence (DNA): TGCGCCAGCAGCTTGGGACAGGAAGTAGTCTCCGGGGAGCTGTTTTTT. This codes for CASSLGQEVVSGELFF.

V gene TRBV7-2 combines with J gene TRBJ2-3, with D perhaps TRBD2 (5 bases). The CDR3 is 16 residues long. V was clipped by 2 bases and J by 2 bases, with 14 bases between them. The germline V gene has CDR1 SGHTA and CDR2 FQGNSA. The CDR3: CASSLNSPSITDTQYF. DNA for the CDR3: TGTGCCAGCAGCTTAAACAGCCCTAGCATCACAGATACGCAGTATTTT.

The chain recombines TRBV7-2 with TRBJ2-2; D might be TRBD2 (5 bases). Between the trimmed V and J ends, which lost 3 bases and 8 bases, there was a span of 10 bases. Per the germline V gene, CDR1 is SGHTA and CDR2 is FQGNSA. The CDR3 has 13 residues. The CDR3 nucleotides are TGTGCCAGCAGCTTCTATAGCGTGGGGGAGCTGTTTTTT. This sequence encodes CASSFYSVGELFF.

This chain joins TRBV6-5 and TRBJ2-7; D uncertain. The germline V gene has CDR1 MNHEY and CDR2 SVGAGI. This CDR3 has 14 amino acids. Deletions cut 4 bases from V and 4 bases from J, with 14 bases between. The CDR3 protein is CASSSHYFPYEQYF. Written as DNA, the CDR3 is TGTGCCAGCAGTTCCCACTATTTCCCTTACGAGCAGTACTTC.

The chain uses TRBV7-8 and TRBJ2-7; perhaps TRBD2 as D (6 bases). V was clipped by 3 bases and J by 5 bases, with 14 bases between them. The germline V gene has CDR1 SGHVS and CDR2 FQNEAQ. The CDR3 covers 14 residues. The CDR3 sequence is CASSFNWASDEQYF. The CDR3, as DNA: TGTGCCAGCAGCTTCAATTGGGCTAGCGACGAGCAGTACTTC.

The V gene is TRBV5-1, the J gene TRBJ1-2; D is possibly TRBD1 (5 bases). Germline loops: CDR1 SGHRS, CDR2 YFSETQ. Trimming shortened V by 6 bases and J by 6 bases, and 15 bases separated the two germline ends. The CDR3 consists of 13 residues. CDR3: CASIFGRVNGYTF. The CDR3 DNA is TGCGCCAGCATTTTTGGCAGGGTCAATGGCTACACCTTC.

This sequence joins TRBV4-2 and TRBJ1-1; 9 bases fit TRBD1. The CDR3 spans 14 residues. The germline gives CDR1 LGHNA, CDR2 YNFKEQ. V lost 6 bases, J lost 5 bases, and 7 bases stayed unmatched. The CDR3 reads CASRGDRVYTEAFF. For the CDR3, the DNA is TGTGCCAGCAGGGGGGACAGGGTGTATACTGAAGCTTTCTTT.

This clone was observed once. CDR3 amino acids: CASSLTTSGGYNEQFF. The CDR3 DNA reads as TGCGCCAGCAGCTTGACCACTAGCGGAGGCTACAATGAGCAGTTCTTC. The chain uses TRBV5-1 and TRBJ2-1; 8 bases agree with TRBD2. Germline loops: CDR1 SGHRS, CDR2 YFSETQ. After removal of 1 base from V and 3 bases from J, the junction contained 6 bases not matched to a gene. The CDR3 sequence is 16 residues long.

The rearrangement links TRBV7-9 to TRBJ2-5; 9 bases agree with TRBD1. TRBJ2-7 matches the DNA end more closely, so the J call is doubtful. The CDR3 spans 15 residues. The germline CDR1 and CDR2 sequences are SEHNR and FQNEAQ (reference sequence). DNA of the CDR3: TGTGCCAGCAGCTTAACAGGGGGCCTCTCCTACGAGCAGTACTTC. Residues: CASSLTGGLSYEQYF.

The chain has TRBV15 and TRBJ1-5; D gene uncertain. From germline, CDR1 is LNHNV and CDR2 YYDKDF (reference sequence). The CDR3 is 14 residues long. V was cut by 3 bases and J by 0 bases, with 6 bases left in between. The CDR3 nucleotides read TGTGCCACCAGCAGGGGCAGTAGCAATCAGCCCCAGCATTTT. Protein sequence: CATSRGSSNQPQHF.

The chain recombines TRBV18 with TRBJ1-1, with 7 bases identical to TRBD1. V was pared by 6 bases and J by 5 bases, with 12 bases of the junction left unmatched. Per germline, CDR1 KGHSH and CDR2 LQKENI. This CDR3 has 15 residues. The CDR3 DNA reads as TGTGCCAGCTCCCTGGTCGGACAGGCAGAGACTGAAGCTTTCTTT. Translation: CASSLVGQAETEAFF. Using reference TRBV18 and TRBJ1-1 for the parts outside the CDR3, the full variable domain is NAGVMQNPRHLVRRRGQEARLRCSPMKGHSHVYWYRQLPEEGLKFMVYLQKENIIDESGMPKERFSAEFPKEGPSILRIQQVVRGDSAAYFCASSLVGQAETEAFFGQGTRLTVV.

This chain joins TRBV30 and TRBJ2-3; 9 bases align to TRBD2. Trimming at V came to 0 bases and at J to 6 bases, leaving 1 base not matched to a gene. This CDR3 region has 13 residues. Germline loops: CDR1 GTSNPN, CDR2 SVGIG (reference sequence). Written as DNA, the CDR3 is TGTGCCTGGAGTGTAACTAGCGGGGATACGCAGTATTTT. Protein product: CAWSVTSGDTQYF.

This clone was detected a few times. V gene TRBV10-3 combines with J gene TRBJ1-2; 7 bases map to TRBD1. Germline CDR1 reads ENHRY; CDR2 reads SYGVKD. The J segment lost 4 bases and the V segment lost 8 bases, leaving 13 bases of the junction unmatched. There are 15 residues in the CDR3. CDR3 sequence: CAIFSRQGTGYGYTF. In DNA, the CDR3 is TGTGCCATCTTCTCTAGACAGGGAACCGGCTATGGCTACACCTTC.

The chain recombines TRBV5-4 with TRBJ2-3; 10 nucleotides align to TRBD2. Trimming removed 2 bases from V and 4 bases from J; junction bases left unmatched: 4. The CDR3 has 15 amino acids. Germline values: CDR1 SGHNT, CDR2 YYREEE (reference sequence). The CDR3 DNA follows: TGTGCCAGCAGCTTAGCGGGGGGGTCGGCAGATACGCAGTATTTT. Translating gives CASSLAGGSADTQYF.